The clone carrying this TCR beta chain was found once. The data were taken from a study of cytomegalovirus exposure and HLA in healthy donors. Trimming at V came to 5 bases and at J to 9 bases, leaving 9 bases not matched to a gene. This CDR3 has 13 residues. Germline V gene sequence: CDR1 SGHVS, CDR2 FNYEAQ. The table came from immunoSEQ multiplex PCR; TCRdb's copy has only in-frame clones and leaves some out. Counted here are about 73,000 clones, around 95% occurring once; the ten biggest clones make up around 3.2%. Sequenced sample: PBMCs. The TCR comes from a man between 18 and 29 years old in good health and CMV-seronegative. The rearrangement joins TRBV7-6 to TRBJ1-1, with 7 bases identical to TRBD1. The CDR3 DNA reads TGTGCCAGCAGCCGAGCAGGGGGTGACAAAGCTTTCTTT. It specifies CASSRAGGDKAFF.